This TCR beta chain stems from a study of cytomegalovirus exposure and HLA in healthy donors. From germline, CDR1 is ENHRY and CDR2 SYGVKD. The CDR3 runs to 12 residues. V dropped 2 bases and J dropped 6 bases, with 4 bases sitting between them. The donors were members of the 120-subject validation cohort (separate from the roughly 660-subject first cohort). Here immunoSEQ multiplex PCR was the method, and the copy in TCRdb shows in-frame clones only, minus some. The sample has 180,000 or so clones, around 87% seen once. The receptor was derived from a woman aged 30 to 39 in good health and CMV-seronegative. The sample comprised PBMCs. The chain carries TRBV10-3 and TRBJ2-2, with D hard to call. The CDR3 reads CAISETPGELFF. The CDR3 bases are TGTGCCATCAGTGAGACACCCGGGGAGCTGTTTTTT.